The following is a T cell receptor (beta chain) sequence with its context. Its antigen is unknown. Researchers took blood at baseline, on cycle 4 day 1, and on cycle 7 day 1. Germline CDR1 reads LNHDA; CDR2 reads SQIVND (reference sequence). The junction had 12 bases not matched to a gene; V was cut back by 6 bases and J by 9 bases. CDR3 length equals 17 residues. Measured with immunoSEQ multiplex PCR; TCRdb has only the in-frame clones, and not every one. The table records roughly 65,000 clones, more than 85% of them present only once. The record originates from a study of OX40 agonist ivuxolimab in advanced cancers. The overall study: It was permissible to have had prior anti-PD-1, anti-PD-L1 or anti-CTLA-4 therapy, and around 40% had some.

Study results and caveats: The CD4+ and CD8+ T cells in the blood had expanded clonally by week 6 at 0.1 to 3.0 mg/kg. Also present in some nonresponders was a low level of normalized T-cell clonal expansion.

The rearrangement uses TRBV19 and TRBJ2-1; TRBD2 matches at 15 bases. Sequenced here: CD4+ or CD8+ T cells sorted from blood, sampled in a trial of the OX40 agonist ivuxolimab. This receptor was obtained from an adult with an advanced solid tumor such as melanoma, head and neck, liver or kidney cancer. The CDR3 DNA sequence: TGTGCCAGTAGGATCGTTTCGGGACTAGCGGGAGGAAGTGAGCAGTTCTTC. It codes for CASRIVSGLAGGSEQFF.